A single sample gave rise to the 25 T cell receptor beta chains below, sequenced in a study of T cell repertoires in aging, cancer and after chemotherapy. Multiplex touch-down PCR with TRB-A/B primers amplified rearranged V-D-J TRB sequences. TCRdb re-derived calls from the multiplex PCR reads in MiXCR, one entry per CDR3 protein. Found here are about 1,500 distinct CDR3 sequences, roughly 24% of them singletons; the top ten hold roughly a fifth. Peripheral blood genomic DNA, not sorted cells or RNA, was the template. Sequenced: blood. These receptors came from a human donor with a solid tumor.

This clonotype was detected a few times. The chain carries TRBV19 and TRBJ1-2; D perhaps matches TRBD1 (5 bases). Germline CDR1 reads LNHDA; CDR2 reads SQIVND (reference sequence). This CDR3 is built from 14 residues. Trimming took off 6 bases at V and 7 bases at J, with 18 bases between the two ends. DNA of the CDR3: TGTGCCAGTAGGCTCAGAGGGACGGAGTCTGGCTACACCTTC. It yields the protein CASRLRGTESGYTF.

Points on this clonotype: Being one base from a much bigger clone, this may be a read error. The rearrangement joins TRBV19 to TRBJ2-7, with 9 bases identical to TRBD1. The germline V gene has CDR1 LNHDA and CDR2 SQIVND (reference sequence). This CDR3 spans 14 amino acids. CDR3 loop: CASSPGQGTYERYF. In DNA form, the CDR3 reads TGTGCCAGTAGCCCGGGACAGGGAACCTACGAGCGGTACTTC.

The chain links TRBV27 to TRBJ2-2; TRBD2 matches 8 bases. This CDR3 spans 17 amino acids. V dropped 4 bases and J dropped 4; count of bases not matched to a gene: 11. Germline loops: CDR1 MNHEY, CDR2 SMNVEV (reference sequence). The CDR3 nucleotides read TGTGCCAGCAGTTACACGGCGCGGGGGGCGGGCACCGGGGAGCTGTTTTTT. It is translated as CASSYTARGAGTGELFF.

The chain employs TRBV5-6 and TRBJ2-2; 8 nucleotides align to TRBD2. CDR1 and CDR2 from the germline V gene are SGHDT and YYEEEE. CDR3 length equals 15 residues. Trimming at V came to 0 bases and at J to 4 bases, leaving 2 bases not matched to a gene. CDR3 coding DNA: TGTGCCAGCAGCTTGGGTCTAGCGGGCACCGGGGAGCTGTTTTTT. The encoded protein is CASSLGLAGTGELFF. Variable domain in full (rest from reference TRBV5-6 and TRBJ2-2): DAGVTQSPTHLIKTRGQQVTLRCSPKSGHDTVSWYQQALGQGPQFIFQYYEEEERQRGNFPDRFSGHQFPNYSSELNVNALLLGDSALYLCASSLGLAGTGELFFGEGSRLTVL.

This clonotype has a handful of counts. One end of the junction does not line up with germline, which may come from a read error. This chain links TRBV7-7 with TRBJ2-3; possibly TRBD2 for D (6 bases). The CDR3 has 14 residues. Germline V gene sequence: CDR1 SSHAT, CDR2 FNYEAQ (reference sequence). The CDR3 sequence: CASSLEASADTQYF. Written as DNA, the CDR3 is TGTGCTAGCAGCTTAGAAGCTAGCGCAGATACGCAGTATTTT.

The rearrangement joins TRBV6-1 to TRBJ2-7, with D tentatively TRBD1 (7 bases). Germline V gene lookup returns CDR1 MNHNS and CDR2 SASEGT. There are 16 residues in the CDR3. V lost 1 base and J 8 bases, leaving 21 bases between the germline ends. The chain's CDR3 is CASSEGRRDRVYKQYF. The DNA of the CDR3 is TGTGCCAGCAGTGAAGGGCGGCGGGACAGAGTTTACAAGCAGTACTTC.

This chain links TRBV6-5 with TRBJ2-3; 10 bases are shared with TRBD2. Germline V lookup: CDR1 MNHEY, CDR2 SVGAGI. The CDR3 runs to 14 residues. With V trimmed by 6 bases and J by 5 bases, 5 bases remained unmatched. The CDR3 DNA sequence: TGTGCCAGCAGGCTAGCGGGAGCCTTAGATACGCAGTATTTT. This gives the protein CASRLAGALDTQYF.

CDR3: CASSQVAGTGAHTNTGELFF. The CDR3 DNA reads TGTGCCAGCAGCCAAGTAGCCGGGACAGGTGCCCATACTAACACCGGGGAGCTGTTTTTT. The chain links TRBV7-2 to TRBJ2-2, with 8 bases lining up with TRBD1. Germline CDR1 is SGHTA and CDR2 is FQGNSA. The junction had 19 bases not matched to a gene; V was cut back by 5 bases and J by 2 bases. This CDR3 spans 20 amino acids.

This clonotype showed up just a few times. The rearrangement uses TRBV25-1 and TRBJ2-5; D gene unclear. V was shortened by 9 bases and J by 4 bases, with 15 bases between the two germline ends. Germline V lookup: CDR1 MGHDK, CDR2 SYGVNS. The length of the CDR3 is 13 residues. In DNA form, the CDR3 reads TGTGCCAGTGGGTGGGGAATTGGAGAGACCCAGTACTTC. As protein: CASGWGIGETQYF.

This sequence joins TRBV10-3 and TRBJ2-7, with D possibly TRBD1 on 5 matching bases. The ends were cut back, 6 bases at V and 4 bases at J, with 7 bases in the middle. CDR3 size: 11 residues. Germline V gene data show CDR1 as ENHRY and CDR2 as SYGVKD. The CDR3 sequence: CAIRGQYEQYF. The CDR3 coding sequence is TGTGCCATCAGAGGACAATACGAGCAGTACTTC.

By proportion, this clonotype is large. The chain's CDR3 is CASSLGLNSYEQYF. As DNA, the CDR3 is TGTGCCAGCAGCTTAGGCTTGAATAGCTACGAGCAGTACTTC. The chain has TRBV7-6 and TRBJ2-7; no clear D. The CDR3 extends over 14 amino acids. Trimming removed 1 base from V and 3 bases from J, with 10 bases in between. From germline, CDR1 is SGHVS and CDR2 FNYEAQ.

V gene TRBV4-1 combines with J gene TRBJ1-4; 9 bases are a match to TRBD1. The CDR3 runs to 15 residues. Per germline, CDR1 MGHRA and CDR2 YSYEKL. After removal of 5 bases from V and 8 bases from J, the junction contained 9 bases not matched to a gene. The CDR3 sequence: CASSIRTGDLEKLFF. CDR3 nucleotides: TGCGCCAGCAGCATCAGGACAGGGGATTTGGAAAAACTGTTTTTT.

V gene TRBV20-1 combines with J gene TRBJ2-3; TRBD2 might be the D (6 bases). V was cut by 4 bases and J by 1 base, with 24 bases left in between. Germline V gene data show CDR1 as DFQATT and CDR2 as SNEGSKA (reference sequence). This CDR3 has 18 amino acids. CDR3 sequence (DNA): TGCAGTGCTATCGTGCCGGTCGGAAACGGGGGAGGCACAGATACGCAGTATTTT. Residues: CSAIVPVGNGGGTDTQYF.

This chain links TRBV19 with TRBJ1-1; no firm D call. The CDR3 loop spans 13 amino acids. V was pared by 4 bases and J by 2 bases, with 8 bases between. Germline V gives CDR1 LNHDA, CDR2 SQIVND (reference sequence). CDR3 nucleotide sequence: TGTGCCAGTAGTACAGGAGAAAACACTGAAGCTTTCTTT. It is translated as CASSTGENTEAFF.

This clonotype is labeled large. This chain joins TRBV13 and TRBJ1-2; TRBD1 might be the D (6 bases). V was shortened by 0 bases and J by 8 bases, with 16 bases between the two germline ends. The germline gives CDR1 PRHDT, CDR2 FYEKMQ (reference sequence). The CDR3 runs to 15 residues. The CDR3 loop reads CASSLGGRGRYGYTF. The CDR3 nucleotides are TGTGCCAGCAGCTTAGGTGGCAGGGGTAGGTACGGCTACACCTTC.

Sample share makes this clonotype large. This chain links TRBV6-5 with TRBJ2-7; TRBD2 agrees at 13 bases. Germline CDR1 is MNHEY and CDR2 is SVGAGI. The CDR3 consists of 14 residues. J was trimmed by 6 bases and V by 2 bases; bases with no gene match: 1. CDR3 sequence (DNA): TGTGCCAGCAGTTACGGACTAGCGGGGGCCGAGCAGTACTTC. It specifies CASSYGLAGAEQYF.

This clonotype came up a few times. This CDR3 is CASSMGATGNTIYF. The CDR3 region has the DNA TGTGCCAGTAGTATGGGGGCCACTGGAAACACCATATATTTT. The rearrangement joins TRBV19 to TRBJ1-3; D perhaps matches TRBD1 (6 bases). Trimming cost V 3 bases and J 2 bases, with 8 bases left between them. The CDR3 loop spans 14 amino acids. CDR1 LNHDA and CDR2 SQIVND come from the germline V gene (reference sequence).

This clonotype ranks as large (0.1 to 1%). This rearrangement joins TRBV29-1 to TRBJ1-2, with D maybe TRBD1 (6 bases). With 7 bases removed from V and 0 bases from J, the gap between germline ends came to 15 bases. This CDR3 is built from 14 residues. The V gene's germline CDR1 is SQVTM and CDR2 ANQGSEA. CDR3 bases: TGCAGCGCCGGGGGCAGGGCCGCTAACTATGGCTACACCTTC. It specifies CSAGGRAANYGYTF.

This clonotype was picked up a small number of times. The chain has TRBV10-3 and TRBJ2-1; TRBD2 aligns across 10 bases. Per germline, CDR1 ENHRY and CDR2 SYGVKD. J lost 6 bases, V lost 4 bases, and 3 bases had no gene match. This CDR3 has 14 amino acids. The CDR3 nucleotides read TGTGCCATCAGTGGGACTAGCGGAGTCAATGAGCAGTTCTTC. As protein: CAISGTSGVNEQFF.

This sequence joins TRBV18 and TRBJ2-4, with a weak D call TRBD1 (6 bases). The CDR3 sequence is 15 residues long. V lost 2 bases and J lost 6, with 14 bases in between. Germline CDR1 KGHSH, CDR2 LQKENI. CDR3 protein: CASSPAQGLGNIQYF. CDR3 nucleotide sequence: TGTGCCAGCTCACCAGCGCAGGGGTTGGGAAACATTCAGTACTTC.

J is TRBJ2-3 and V is TRBV10-1; 7 nucleotides agree with TRBD1. The J segment lost 3 bases and the V segment lost 2 bases, leaving 5 bases of the junction unmatched. The CDR3 runs to 15 residues. Germline V lookup: CDR1 WNHNN, CDR2 SYGVQD (reference sequence). Written as DNA, the CDR3 is TGCGCCAGCAGTGAGGCAACAGGGGTAACAGATACGCAGTATTTT. Translation gives CASSEATGVTDTQYF.

The chain employs TRBV10-3 and TRBJ1-1; the D gene is possibly TRBD1 (5 bases). Per germline, CDR1 ENHRY and CDR2 SYGVKD. V lost 4 bases and J lost 1, with 7 bases in between. This CDR3 contains 13 residues. The CDR3 region has the DNA TGTGCCATCAGTGCTCAGGGGAACACTGAAGCTTTCTTT. Protein product: CAISAQGNTEAFF.

By sample fraction, this clonotype is medium-sized. The chain recombines TRBV6-5 with TRBJ2-5, with TRBD2 identical over 12 bases. Germline assignment: CDR1 MNHEY and CDR2 SVGAGI. The CDR3 is made up of 17 amino acids. V dropped 7 bases and J dropped 2; count of bases not matched to a gene: 11. The CDR3 DNA follows: TGTGCCAGCACCCTATCTTGGACTAGCGGGGCACAAGAGACCCAGTACTTC. Encoded protein: CASTLSWTSGAQETQYF.

This clonotype is large. The genes are TRBV7-2 and TRBJ2-7; no firm D call. The CDR3 covers 12 residues. The V gene lost 5 bases and the J gene lost 4 bases, with 9 bases spanning the gap. Germline V gene sequence: CDR1 SGHTA, CDR2 FQGNSA. Here the CDR3 reads CASSDLGYEQYF. The CDR3 DNA sequence: TGTGCCAGCAGCGATCTAGGGTACGAGCAGTACTTC.

This chain uses TRBV6-4 with TRBJ2-3; 11 bases are shared with TRBD2. CDR3 size: 15 residues. Germline lookup yields CDR1 MRHNA and CDR2 SNTAGT. Germline trimming cut 2 bases from V and 4 bases from J; bases unmatched to any gene: 2. CDR3: CASSDRTSGSDTQYF. The CDR3 DNA reads as TGTGCCAGCAGTGACAGGACTAGCGGGTCAGATACGCAGTATTTT.